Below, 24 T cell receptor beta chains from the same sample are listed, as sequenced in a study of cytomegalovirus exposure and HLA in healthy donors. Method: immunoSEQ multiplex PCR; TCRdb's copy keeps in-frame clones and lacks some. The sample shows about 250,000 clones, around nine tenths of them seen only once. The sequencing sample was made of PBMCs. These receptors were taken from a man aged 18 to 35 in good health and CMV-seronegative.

The CDR3 DNA sequence: TGTGCCACCGTCCGGGACAGGGCATTGAACACTGAAGCTTTCTTT. It specifies CATVRDRALNTEAFF. This chain links TRBV7-2 with TRBJ1-1; 9 bases agree with TRBD1. Unmatched junction bases numbered 9, after V lost 10 bases and J lost 0 bases. The germline gives CDR1 SGHTA, CDR2 FQGNSA. This CDR3 has 15 amino acids.

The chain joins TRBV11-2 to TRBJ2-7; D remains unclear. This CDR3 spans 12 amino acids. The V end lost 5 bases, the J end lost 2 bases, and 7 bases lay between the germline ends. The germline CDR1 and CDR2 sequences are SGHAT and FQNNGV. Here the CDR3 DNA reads TGTGCCAGCAGCCCACTGCCCTACGAGCAGTACTTC. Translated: CASSPLPYEQYF. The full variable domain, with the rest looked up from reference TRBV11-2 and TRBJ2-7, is EAGVAQSPRYKIIEKRQSVAFWCNPISGHATLYWYQQILGQGPKLLIQFQNNGVVDDSQLPKDRFSAERLKGVDSTLKIQPAKLEDSAVYLCASSPLPYEQYFGPGTRLTVT.

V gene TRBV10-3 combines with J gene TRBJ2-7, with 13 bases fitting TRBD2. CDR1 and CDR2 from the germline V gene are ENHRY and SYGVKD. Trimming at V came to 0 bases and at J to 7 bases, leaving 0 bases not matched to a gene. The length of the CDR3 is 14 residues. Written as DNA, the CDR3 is TGTGCCATCAGTGAGTCGGGACTAGCGGGAGAGCAGTACTTC. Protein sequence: CAISESGLAGEQYF.

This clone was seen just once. For the CDR3, the DNA is TGCAGCGTTGAGGACGGGCAGGGGATCTATGGCTACACCTTC. It yields the protein CSVEDGQGIYGYTF. J is TRBJ1-2 and V is TRBV29-1; D is possibly TRBD1 (6 bases). Trimming shortened V by 3 bases and J by 4 bases, and 15 bases separated the two germline ends. Germline CDR1 SQVTM, CDR2 ANQGSEA. The CDR3 is 14 residues long.

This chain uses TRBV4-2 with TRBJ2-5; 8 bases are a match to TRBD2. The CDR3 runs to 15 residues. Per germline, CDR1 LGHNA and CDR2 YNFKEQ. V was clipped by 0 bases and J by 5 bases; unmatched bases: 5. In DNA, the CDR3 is TGTGCCAGCAGCCAAGAAGTGAGACTAGCGGAGACCCAGTACTTC. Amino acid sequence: CASSQEVRLAETQYF.

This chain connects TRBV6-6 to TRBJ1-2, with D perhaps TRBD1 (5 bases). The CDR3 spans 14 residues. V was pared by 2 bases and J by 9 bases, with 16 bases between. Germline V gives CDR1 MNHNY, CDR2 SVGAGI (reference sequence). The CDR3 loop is CASSYSVVEGRYTF. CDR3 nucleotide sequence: TGTGCCAGCAGTTACAGTGTGGTGGAGGGGCGCTACACCTTC.

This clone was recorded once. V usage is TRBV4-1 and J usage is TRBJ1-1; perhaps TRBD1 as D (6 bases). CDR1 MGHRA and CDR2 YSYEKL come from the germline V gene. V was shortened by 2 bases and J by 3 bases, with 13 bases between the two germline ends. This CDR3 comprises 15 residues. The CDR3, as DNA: TGCGCCAGCAGCCAAAACAGGGCGGGGGACACTGAAGCTTTCTTT. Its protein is CASSQNRAGDTEAFF.

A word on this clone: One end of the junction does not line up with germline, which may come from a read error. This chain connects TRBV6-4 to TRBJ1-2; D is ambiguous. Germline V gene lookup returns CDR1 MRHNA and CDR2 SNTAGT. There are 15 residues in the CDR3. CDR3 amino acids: CATSAPTGGINGYTF. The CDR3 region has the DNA TGTGCCACCAGTGCCCCGACGGGAGGGATTAATGGCTACACCTTC.

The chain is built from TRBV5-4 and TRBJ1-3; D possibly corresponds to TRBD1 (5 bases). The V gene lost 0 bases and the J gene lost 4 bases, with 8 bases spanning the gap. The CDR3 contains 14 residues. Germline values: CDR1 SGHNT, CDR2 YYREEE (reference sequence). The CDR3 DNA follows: TGTGCCAGCAGCTTGGAGTCAGGGGGAAACACCATATATTTT. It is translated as CASSLESGGNTIYF.

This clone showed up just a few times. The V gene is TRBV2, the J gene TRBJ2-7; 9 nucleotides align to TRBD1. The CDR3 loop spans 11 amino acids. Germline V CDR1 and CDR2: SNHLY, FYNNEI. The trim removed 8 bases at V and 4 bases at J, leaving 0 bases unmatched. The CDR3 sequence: CASGTGYEQYF. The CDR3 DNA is TGTGCCAGCGGGACAGGGTACGAGCAGTACTTC.

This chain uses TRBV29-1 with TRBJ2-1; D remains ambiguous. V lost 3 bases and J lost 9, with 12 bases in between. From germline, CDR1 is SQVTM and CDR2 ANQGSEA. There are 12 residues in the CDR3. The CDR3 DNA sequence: TGCAGCGTTGAGGGTCGTCGCGGTGAGCAGTTCTTC. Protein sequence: CSVEGRRGEQFF.

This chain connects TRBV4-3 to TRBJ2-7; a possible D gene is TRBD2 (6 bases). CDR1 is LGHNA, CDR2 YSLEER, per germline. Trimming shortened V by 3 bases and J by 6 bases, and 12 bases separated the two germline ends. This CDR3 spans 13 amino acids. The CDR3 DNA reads TGCGCCAGCAGCCAGCTTTTTAGCGGCGAGCAGTACTTC. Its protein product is CASSQLFSGEQYF.

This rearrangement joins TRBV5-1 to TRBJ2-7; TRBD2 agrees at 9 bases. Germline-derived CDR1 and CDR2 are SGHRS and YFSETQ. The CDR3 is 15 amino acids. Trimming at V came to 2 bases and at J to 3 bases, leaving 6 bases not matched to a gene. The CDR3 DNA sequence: TGCGCCAGCAGCTTAACGGTTAGCGGGAGCTACGAGCAGTACTTC. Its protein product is CASSLTVSGSYEQYF.

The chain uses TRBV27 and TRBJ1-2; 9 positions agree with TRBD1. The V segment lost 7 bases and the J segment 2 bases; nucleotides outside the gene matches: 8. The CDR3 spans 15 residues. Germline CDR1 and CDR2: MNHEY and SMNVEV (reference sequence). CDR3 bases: TGTGCCAGCAAACTGGGGACAGGGATAAACTATGGCTACACCTTC. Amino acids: CASKLGTGINYGYTF.

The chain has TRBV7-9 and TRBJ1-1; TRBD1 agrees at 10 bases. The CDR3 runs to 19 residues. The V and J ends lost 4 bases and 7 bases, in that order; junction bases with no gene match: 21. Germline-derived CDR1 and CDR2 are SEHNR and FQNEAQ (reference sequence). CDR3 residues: CASSSTPAVDRGPAFEAFF. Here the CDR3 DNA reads TGTGCCAGCAGCTCCACCCCTGCCGTCGACAGGGGGCCCGCGTTTGAAGCTTTCTTT.

As DNA, the CDR3 is TGTGCCAGCGACAGGGGGCCTGAGACCCAGTACTTC. Amino acid sequence: CASDRGPETQYF. The V call is TRBV2, the J call TRBJ2-5; 10 nucleotides match TRBD1. V lost 8 bases and J lost 5; bases outside the gene matches: 2. Germline CDR1 SNHLY, CDR2 FYNNEI. The CDR3 sequence is 12 residues long. The full variable domain, in which reference TRBV2 and TRBJ2-5 provide the parts outside the CDR3, is EPEVTQTPSHQVTQMGQEVILRCVPISNHLYFYWYRQILGQKVEFLVSFYNNEISEKSEIFDDQFSVERPDGSNFTLKIRSTKLEDSAMYFCASDRGPETQYFGPGTRLLVL.

For the CDR3, the DNA is TGTGCCAGCAGCTTAATTGGCGGTTTACTCAATGAGCAGTTCTTC. This sequence encodes CASSLIGGLLNEQFF. This rearrangement joins TRBV7-8 to TRBJ2-1; no clear D. This CDR3 spans 15 amino acids. V lost 2 bases and J 6 bases, leaving 14 bases between the germline ends. The germline V gene encodes CDR1 SGHVS and CDR2 FQNEAQ.

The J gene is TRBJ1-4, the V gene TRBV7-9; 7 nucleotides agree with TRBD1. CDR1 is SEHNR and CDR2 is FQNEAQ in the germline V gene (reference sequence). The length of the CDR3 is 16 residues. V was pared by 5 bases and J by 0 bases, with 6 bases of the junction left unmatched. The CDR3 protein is CASSPGQSSTNEKLFF. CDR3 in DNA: TGTGCCAGCAGCCCGGGACAGAGTTCAACTAATGAAAAACTGTTTTTT.

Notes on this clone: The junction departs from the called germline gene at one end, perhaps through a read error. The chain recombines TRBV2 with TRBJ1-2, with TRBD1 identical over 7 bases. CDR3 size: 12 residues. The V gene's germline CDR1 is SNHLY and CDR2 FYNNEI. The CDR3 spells CASRAGGDLVYF. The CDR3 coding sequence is TGTGCCAGCAGAGCAGGGGGTGATTTGGTCTACTTC.

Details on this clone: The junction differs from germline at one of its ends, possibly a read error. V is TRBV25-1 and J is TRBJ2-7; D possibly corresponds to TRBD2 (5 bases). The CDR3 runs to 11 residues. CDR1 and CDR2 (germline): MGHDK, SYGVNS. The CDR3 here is CASSQHRDKEF. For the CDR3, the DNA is TGTGCCAGCAGTCAACATCGGGATAAAGAATTC.

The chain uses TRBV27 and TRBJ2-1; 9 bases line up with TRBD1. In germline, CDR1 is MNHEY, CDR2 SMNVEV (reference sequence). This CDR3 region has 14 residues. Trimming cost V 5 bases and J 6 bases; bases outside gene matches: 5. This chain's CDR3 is CASSTGGAGNEQFF. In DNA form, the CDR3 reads TGTGCCAGCAGTACAGGGGGCGCGGGCAATGAGCAGTTCTTC.

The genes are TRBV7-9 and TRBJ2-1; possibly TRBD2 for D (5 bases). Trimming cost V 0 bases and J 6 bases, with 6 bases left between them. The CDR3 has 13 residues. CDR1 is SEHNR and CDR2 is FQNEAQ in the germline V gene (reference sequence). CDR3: CASSLAGVNEQFF. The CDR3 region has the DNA TGTGCCAGCAGCTTAGCGGGAGTCAATGAGCAGTTCTTC.

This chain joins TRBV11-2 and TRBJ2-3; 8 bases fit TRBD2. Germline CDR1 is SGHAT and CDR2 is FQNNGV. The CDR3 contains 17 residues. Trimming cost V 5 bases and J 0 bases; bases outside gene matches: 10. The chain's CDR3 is CASSPVKASGSTDTQYF. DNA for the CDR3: TGTGCCAGCAGCCCCGTGAAGGCTAGCGGGAGCACAGATACGCAGTATTTT.

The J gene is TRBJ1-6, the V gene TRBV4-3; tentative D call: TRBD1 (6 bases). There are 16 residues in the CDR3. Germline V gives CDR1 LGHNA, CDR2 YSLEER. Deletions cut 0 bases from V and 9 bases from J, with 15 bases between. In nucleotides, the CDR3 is TGCGCCAGCAGCCAAGAAGCGGGGGGCAGGGGTTCACCCCTCCACTTT. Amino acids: CASSQEAGGRGSPLHF.